This T cell receptor beta chain was obtained from a study of T cell repertoires in ileal Crohn's disease. Looking at the study overall: Operated complications were stricturing disease (approximately 61%) and penetrating disease (around 40%). About half of patients got postoperative therapy: approximately 12 thiopurines, under 20 anti-TNF.

This CDR3 is built from 21 residues. The germline gives CDR1 MNHEY, CDR2 SMNVEV (reference sequence). V was pared by 7 bases and J by 3 bases, with 23 bases of the junction left unmatched. Findings and caveats of the study: Active smokers at surgery had more clonal expansions than non-smokers.

A word on this clone: Its antigen is not known.

Sequenced by immunoSEQ multiplex PCR; TCRdb stores in-frame clones only, minus some. The sample has 6,000 to 8,000 clones, 80% to 95% seen once. This TCR was sampled from an adult with Crohn's disease. The chain combines TRBV27 with TRBJ2-3, with 12 bases that match TRBD2. The sequenced material came from ileal tissue. CDR3 DNA: TGTGCCAGCACCCCAACCTTACTAGCGGGAGGCCTACGACGAAAGACAGATACGCAGTATTTT. Its translation: CASTPTLLAGGLRRKTDTQYF.